Listed below are T cell receptor beta chains from one sample, sequenced in a study of blood T cell repertoires in COVID-19. TCRdb's copy holds only in-frame clones and misses some; the assay was immunoSEQ multiplex PCR. The sample holds about 91,000 clones, 87% seen once. The sample taken for sequencing was peripheral blood. These receptors were obtained from a man aged 65-85 years with acute or convalescent COVID-19. Both conserved end residues are part of each CDR3. The D gene is left open where the match is weak. Only part of the rows carry a size: once, few, many, or a class if the clone is expanded.

v_gene	len	j_gene	d_gene	abundance	CDR3aa	CDR3nt
TRBV2	13	TRBJ2-3	TRBD2	NA	CASSGEITDTQYF	TGTGCCTCCAGCGGGGAAATCACAGATACGCAGTATTTT
TRBV3-1/TRBV3-2	14	TRBJ2-5	NA	once	CASSQGRDSETQYF	TGTGCCAGCAGCCAAGGCAGGGATTCAGAGACCCAGTACTTC
TRBV25-1	13	TRBJ1-5	NA	NA	CASSDRLGIQQHF	TGTGCCAGCAGTGACAGGCTCGGGATTCAGCAGCATTTT
TRBV6-2/TRBV6-3	14	TRBJ2-7	NA	NA	CASSYSSGSYEQYF	TGTGCCAGCAGTTACTCTAGCGGCTCCTACGAGCAGTACTTC
TRBV3-1/TRBV3-2	16	TRBJ2-1	TRBD2	NA	CASSLSASGGAGEQFF	TGTGCCAGCAGCCTATCTGCTAGCGGGGGGGCCGGTGAGCAGTTCTTC
TRBV5-4	15	TRBJ1-1	NA	NA	CASSLAGGLNTEAFF	TGTGCCAGCAGCTTGGCGGGGGGGCTGAACACTGAAGCTTTCTTT
TRBV11-3	15	TRBJ2-1	NA	NA	CASSLGGVRNNEQFF	TGTGCCAGCAGCCTAGGCGGGGTTCGGAACAATGAGCAGTTCTTC
TRBV19	17	TRBJ1-2	TRBD1	NA	CASRIGSRTGPNYGYTF	TGTGCCAGTAGAATAGGAAGTAGGACAGGGCCTAACTATGGCTACACCTTC
TRBV3-1/TRBV3-2	17	TRBJ1-6	TRBD1	NA	CASSQDFSDRGESPLHF	TGTGCCAGCAGCCAGGACTTCTCGGACAGGGGAGAATCACCCCTCCACTTT
TRBV3-1/TRBV3-2	18	TRBJ1-2	TRBD1	NA	CASSQELATGGANYGYTF	TGTGCCAGCAGCCAAGAGCTCGCAACAGGGGGCGCCAACTATGGCTACACCTTC
TRBV9	17	TRBJ1-6	NA	NA	CASSVSPIPTSTSPLHF	TGTGCCAGCAGCGTTTCCCCGATACCCACCTCAACATCACCCCTCCACTTT
TRBV3-1/TRBV3-2	16	TRBJ2-1	TRBD2	NA	CASSQGRGGSYNEQFF	TGTGCCAGCAGCCAGGGGCGGGGGGGCTCCTACAATGAGCAGTTCTTC
TRBV4-1	16	TRBJ2-3	TRBD2	NA	CASSQDQAGGRDTQYF	TGCGCCAGCAGCCAAGATCAGGCGGGGGGTAGAGATACGCAGTATTTT
TRBV28	12	TRBJ2-3	NA	NA	CASSPSGDTQYF	TGTGCCAGCAGCCCGAGCGGAGATACGCAGTATTTT
TRBV19	15	TRBJ2-3	NA	few	CASSIGSGSPDTQYF	TGTGCCAGTAGTATCGGGTCAGGGTCCCCAGATACGCAGTATTTT
TRBV7-2	16	TRBJ2-3	TRBD2	NA	CASSLWSRGGTDTQYF	TGTGCCAGCAGCTTATGGTCGCGGGGGGGGACAGATACGCAGTATTTT
TRBV10-3	13	TRBJ1-3	NA	NA	CAIGGVPENTIYF	TGTGCCATCGGGGGGGTTCCAGAAAACACCATATATTTT
TRBV10-1	13	TRBJ1-2	NA	NA	CAGRYRDDYGYTF	TGCGCCGGCCGTTACAGGGATGACTATGGCTACACCTTC
TRBV6-6	13	TRBJ1-6	NA	NA	CASRVRDNSPLHF	TGTGCCAGCCGGGTTCGGGATAATTCACCCCTCCACTTT
TRBV7-8	19	TRBJ2-1	TRBD2	once	CASSFLAGGPGGSADEQFF	TGTGCCAGCAGCTTCCTGGCGGGGGGGCCTGGCGGATCAGCCGATGAGCAGTTCTTC
TRBV14	15	TRBJ1-6	TRBD1	NA	CASSRGQGVNSPLHF	TGTGCCAGCAGCCGGGGACAGGGGGTAAATTCACCCCTCCACTTT
TRBV5-6	14	TRBJ2-1	TRBD1	NA	CASSTDTGAGEQFF	TGTGCCAGCAGCACGGATACAGGGGCGGGTGAGCAGTTCTTC
TRBV13	16	TRBJ2-4	NA	NA	CASSSRQTRAKNIQYF	TGTGCCAGCAGCTCACGACAGACGCGAGCCAAAAACATTCAGTACTTC
TRBV19	16	TRBJ2-4	NA	NA	CASSIVGDVAKNIQYF	TGTGCCAGTAGTATTGTAGGGGATGTAGCCAAAAACATTCAGTACTTC
TRBV7-9	16	TRBJ2-2	NA	NA	CASSLTGGMGTGELFF	TGTGCCAGCAGCTTAACCGGAGGAATGGGCACAGGGGAGCTGTTTTTT
TRBV19	15	TRBJ2-3	TRBD2	NA	CASSPPSGGRDTQYF	TGTGCCAGTAGCCCTCCTAGCGGGGGACGAGATACGCAGTATTTT
TRBV7-9	13	TRBJ2-2	NA	few	CASSPWGAGELFF	TGTGCCAGCAGCCCTTGGGGGGCCGGGGAGCTGTTTTTT
TRBV12-5	18	TRBJ2-1	TRBD1	NA	CASGLALMTGVPYNEQFF	TGTGCTAGTGGTTTGGCCTTAATGACAGGGGTCCCCTACAATGAGCAGTTCTTC
TRBV2	15	TRBJ2-5	NA	NA	CASSDRLAAQQTQYF	TGTGCCAGCAGTGATAGGCTAGCAGCGCAACAGACCCAGTACTTC
TRBV7-2	14	TRBJ1-6	NA	NA	CASRRGSYNSPLHF	TGTGCCAGTCGGCGGGGCTCCTATAATTCACCCCTCCACTTT
TRBV30	12	TRBJ2-7	NA	once	CAWSVQGDEQYF	TGTGCCTGGAGTGTACAAGGGGACGAGCAGTACTTC
TRBV28	17	TRBJ1-4	NA	NA	CASSSPARGWMAEKLFF	TGTGCCAGCAGTTCCCCTGCCAGGGGTTGGATGGCTGAAAAACTGTTTTTT
TRBV2	13	TRBJ2-5	NA	NA	CASSFLRQETQYF	TGTGCCAGCAGTTTTCTCCGCCAAGAGACCCAGTACTTC
TRBV7-8	18	TRBJ1-5	NA	few	CASREPRQHHYSNQPQHF	TGTGCCAGCAGGGAACCAAGACAGCATCATTATAGCAATCAGCCCCAGCATTTT
TRBV6-1	14	TRBJ1-2	NA	NA	CASSERGWGSGYTF	TGTGCCAGCAGTGAAAGGGGCTGGGGATCAGGCTACACCTTC
TRBV6-1	16	TRBJ1-5	NA	NA	CASSGRQEASPQPQHF	TGTGCCAGCAGTGGCCGACAGGAGGCCTCTCCTCAGCCCCAGCATTTT
TRBV6-6	12	TRBJ2-7	NA	NA	CASSQQAYEQYF	TGTGCCAGCAGTCAACAAGCCTACGAGCAGTACTTC
TRBV6-2/TRBV6-3	12	TRBJ2-7	TRBD1	NA	CASSYGQGLVDF	TGTGCCAGCAGTTACGGACAGGGCCTGGTGGACTTC
TRBV7-9	16	TRBJ2-4	TRBD1	NA	CASSFVSGQGQNIQYF	TGTGCCAGCAGCTTTGTTTCCGGACAGGGACAAAACATTCAGTACTTC
TRBV6-1	14	TRBJ2-1	NA	NA	CASSEGRVSDEQFF	TGTGCCAGCAGTGAAGGGCGGGTCAGCGATGAGCAGTTCTTC
TRBV11-3	13	TRBJ1-1	NA	NA	CASSFDGDTEAFF	TGTGCCAGCAGCTTCGACGGGGACACTGAAGCTTTCTTT
TRBV29-1	12	TRBJ2-1	TRBD2	NA	CSAGRGEGEQFF	TGCAGCGCTGGACGAGGGGAGGGTGAGCAGTTCTTC
TRBV7-2	13	TRBJ1-2	NA	NA	CASSLGTDYGYTF	TGTGCCAGCAGCTTAGGGACAGACTATGGCTACACCTTC
TRBV10-3	16	TRBJ1-3	TRBD1	NA	CAIRPGTGGVVNTIYF	TGTGCCATCAGACCCGGGACAGGGGGAGTTGTAAACACCATATATTTT
TRBV6-6	13	TRBJ1-2	TRBD1	NA	CASSPGQSDGYTF	TGTGCCAGCAGCCCGGGACAGAGCGATGGCTACACCTTC
TRBV24-1	17	TRBJ2-1	TRBD1	NA	CATSDFYRGLGGNEQFF	TGTGCCACCAGTGATTTTTACAGGGGCTTAGGGGGCAATGAGCAGTTCTTC
TRBV27	13	TRBJ1-2	NA	NA	CASSPTGVYGYTF	TGTGCCAGCAGTCCGACAGGAGTCTATGGCTACACCTTC
TRBV28	15	TRBJ1-2	TRBD1	NA	CASSAPRGRFYGYTF	TGTGCCAGCAGCGCCCCCAGGGGGCGATTTTATGGCTACACCTTC
TRBV6-5	14	TRBJ1-5	NA	NA	CASSYSWRDQPQHF	TGTGCCAGCAGTTACTCGTGGAGGGATCAGCCCCAGCATTTT
TRBV6-5	13	TRBJ2-3	NA	NA	CASSYERADTQYF	TGTGCCAGCAGTTACGAGAGGGCAGATACGCAGTATTTT